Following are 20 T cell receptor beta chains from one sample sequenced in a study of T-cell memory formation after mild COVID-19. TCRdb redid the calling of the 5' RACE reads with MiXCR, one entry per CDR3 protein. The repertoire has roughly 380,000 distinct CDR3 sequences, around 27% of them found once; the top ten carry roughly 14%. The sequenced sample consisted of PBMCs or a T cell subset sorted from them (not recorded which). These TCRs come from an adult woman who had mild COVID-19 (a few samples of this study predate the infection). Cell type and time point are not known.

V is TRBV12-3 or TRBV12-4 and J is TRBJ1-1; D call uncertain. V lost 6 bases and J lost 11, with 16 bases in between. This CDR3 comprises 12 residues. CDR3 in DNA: TGTGCCAGCAGCCTCTCAGGCCCCCGGGCTTTCTTT. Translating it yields CASSLSGPRAFF.

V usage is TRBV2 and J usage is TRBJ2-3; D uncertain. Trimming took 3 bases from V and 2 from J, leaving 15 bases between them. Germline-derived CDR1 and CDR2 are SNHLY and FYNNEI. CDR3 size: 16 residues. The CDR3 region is CASSETTMGNTDTQYF. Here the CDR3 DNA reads TGTGCCAGCAGTGAGACCACCATGGGGAACACAGATACGCAGTATTTT.

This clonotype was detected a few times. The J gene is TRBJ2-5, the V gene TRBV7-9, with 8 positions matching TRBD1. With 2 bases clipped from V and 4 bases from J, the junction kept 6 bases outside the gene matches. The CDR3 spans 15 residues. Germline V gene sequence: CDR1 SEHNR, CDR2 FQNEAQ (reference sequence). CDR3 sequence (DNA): TGTGCCAGCAGCTTAACCAGGGGGCGAGGAGAGACCCAGTACTTC. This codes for CASSLTRGRGETQYF. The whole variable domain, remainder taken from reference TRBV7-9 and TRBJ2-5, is DTGVSQNPRHKITKRGQNVTFRCDPISEHNRLYWYRQTLGQGPEFLTYFQNEAQLEKSRLLSDRFSAERPKGSFSTLEIQRTEQGDSAMYLCASSLTRGRGETQYFGPGTRLLVL.

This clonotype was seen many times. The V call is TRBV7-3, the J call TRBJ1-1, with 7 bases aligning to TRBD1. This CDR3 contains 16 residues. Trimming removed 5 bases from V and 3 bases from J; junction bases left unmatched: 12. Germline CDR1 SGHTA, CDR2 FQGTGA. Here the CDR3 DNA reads TGTGCCAGCAGCCCCACCCCGACAGGGAGGGACACTGAAGCTTTCTTT. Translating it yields CASSPTPTGRDTEAFF.

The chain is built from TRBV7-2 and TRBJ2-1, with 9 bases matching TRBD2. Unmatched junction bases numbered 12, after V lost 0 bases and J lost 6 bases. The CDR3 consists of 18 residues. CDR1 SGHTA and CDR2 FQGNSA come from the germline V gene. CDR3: CASSLAPVGGRAFNEQFF. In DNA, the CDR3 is TGTGCCAGCAGCTTAGCGCCGGTGGGCGGGAGGGCCTTCAATGAGCAGTTCTTC.

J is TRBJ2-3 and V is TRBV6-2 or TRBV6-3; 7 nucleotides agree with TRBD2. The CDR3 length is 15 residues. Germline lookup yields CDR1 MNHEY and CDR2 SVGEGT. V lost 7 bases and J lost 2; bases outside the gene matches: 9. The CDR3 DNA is TGTGCCAGCACCGGCCTCAGCGGGGCCACAGATACGCAGTATTTT. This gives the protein CASTGLSGATDTQYF.

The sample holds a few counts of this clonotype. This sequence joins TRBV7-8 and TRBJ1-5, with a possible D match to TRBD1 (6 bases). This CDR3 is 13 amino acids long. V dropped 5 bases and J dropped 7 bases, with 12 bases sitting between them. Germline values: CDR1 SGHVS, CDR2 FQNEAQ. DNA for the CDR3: TGTGCCAGCAGCCCAGGGGAGGGACAGCCCCAGCATTTT. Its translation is CASSPGEGQPQHF.

CDR3 coding DNA: TGTGCCAGCGGGCCTTACAACGTCCTGACTTTC. Protein: CASGPYNVLTF. This chain connects TRBV25-1 to TRBJ2-6; D is unresolved. This CDR3 comprises 11 residues. V lost 8 bases and J 9 bases, leaving 8 bases between the germline ends. CDR1 is MGHDK, CDR2 SYGVNS, per germline. Combining the CDR3 with reference TRBV25-1 and TRBJ2-6 gives the whole variable domain EADIYQTPRYLVIGTGKKITLECSQTMGHDKMYWYQQDPGMELHLIHYSYGVNSTEKGDLSSESTVSRIRTEHFPLTLESARPSHTSQYLCASGPYNVLTFGAGSRLTVL.

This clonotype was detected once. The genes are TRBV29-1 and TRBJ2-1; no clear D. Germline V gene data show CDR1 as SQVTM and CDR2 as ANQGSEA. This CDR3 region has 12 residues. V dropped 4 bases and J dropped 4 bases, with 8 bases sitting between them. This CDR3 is CSVADPYNEQFF. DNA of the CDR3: TGCAGCGTTGCGGACCCTTACAATGAGCAGTTCTTC.

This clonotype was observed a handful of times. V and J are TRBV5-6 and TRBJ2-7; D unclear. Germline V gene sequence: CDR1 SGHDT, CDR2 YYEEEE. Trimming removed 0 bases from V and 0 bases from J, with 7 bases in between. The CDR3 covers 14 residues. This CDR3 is CASSLVGFSYEQYF. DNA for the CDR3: TGTGCCAGCAGCTTGGTGGGCTTCTCCTACGAGCAGTACTTC.

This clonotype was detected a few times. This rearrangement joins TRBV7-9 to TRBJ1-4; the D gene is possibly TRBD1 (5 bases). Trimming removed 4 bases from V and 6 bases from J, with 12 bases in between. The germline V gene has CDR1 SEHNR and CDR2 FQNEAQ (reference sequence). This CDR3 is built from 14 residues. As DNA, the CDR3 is TGTGCCAGCAGCTCCTGGGACGGGGATGAAAAACTGTTTTTT. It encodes CASSSWDGDEKLFF. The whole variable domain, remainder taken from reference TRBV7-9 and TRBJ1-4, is DTGVSQNPRHKITKRGQNVTFRCDPISEHNRLYWYRQTLGQGPEFLTYFQNEAQLEKSRLLSDRFSAERPKGSFSTLEIQRTEQGDSAMYLCASSSWDGDEKLFFGSGTQLSVL.

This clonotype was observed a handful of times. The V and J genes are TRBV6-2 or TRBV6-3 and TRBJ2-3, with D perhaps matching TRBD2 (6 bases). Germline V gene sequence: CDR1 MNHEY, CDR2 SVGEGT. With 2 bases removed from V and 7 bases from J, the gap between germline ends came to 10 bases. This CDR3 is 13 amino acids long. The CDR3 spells CASSYGGWNTQYF. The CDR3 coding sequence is TGTGCCAGCAGTTACGGGGGGTGGAATACGCAGTATTTT.

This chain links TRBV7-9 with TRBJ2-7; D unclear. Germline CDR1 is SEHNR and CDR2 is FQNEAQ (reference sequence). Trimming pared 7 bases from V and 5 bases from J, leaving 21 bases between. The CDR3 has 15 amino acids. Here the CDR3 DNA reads TGTGCCAGCACTCCGACGACGGCCGGGTTTGACGAGCAGTACTTC. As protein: CASTPTTAGFDEQYF.

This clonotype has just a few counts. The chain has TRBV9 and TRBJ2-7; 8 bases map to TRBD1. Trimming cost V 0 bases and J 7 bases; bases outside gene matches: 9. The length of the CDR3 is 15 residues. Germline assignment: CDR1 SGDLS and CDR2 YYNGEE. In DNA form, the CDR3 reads TGTGCCAGCAGCGTAGTTGACAGGGGATCGTTTGAGCAGTACTTC. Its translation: CASSVVDRGSFEQYF.

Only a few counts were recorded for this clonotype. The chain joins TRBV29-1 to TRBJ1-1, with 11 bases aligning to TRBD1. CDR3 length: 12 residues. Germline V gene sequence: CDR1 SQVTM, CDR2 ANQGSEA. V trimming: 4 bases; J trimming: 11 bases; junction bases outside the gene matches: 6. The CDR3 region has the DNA TGCAGCGTTGGCGGACAGGGGGCGAAGGCTTTCTTT. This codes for CSVGGQGAKAFF.

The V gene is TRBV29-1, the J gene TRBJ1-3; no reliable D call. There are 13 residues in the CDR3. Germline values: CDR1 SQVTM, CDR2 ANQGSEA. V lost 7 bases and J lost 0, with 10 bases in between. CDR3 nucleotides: TGCAGCGCCGACGGCGGCTCTGGAAACACCATATATTTT. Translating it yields CSADGGSGNTIYF.

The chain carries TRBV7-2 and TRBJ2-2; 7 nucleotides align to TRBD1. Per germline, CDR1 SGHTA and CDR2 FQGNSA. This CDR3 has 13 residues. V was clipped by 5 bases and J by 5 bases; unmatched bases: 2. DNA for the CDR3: TGTGCCAGCAGCAGGGGGCAGACCGGGGAGCTGTTTTTT. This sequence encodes CASSRGQTGELFF.

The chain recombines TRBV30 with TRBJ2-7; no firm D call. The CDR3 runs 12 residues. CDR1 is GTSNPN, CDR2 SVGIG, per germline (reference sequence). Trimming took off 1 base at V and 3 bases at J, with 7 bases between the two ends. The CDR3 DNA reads TGTGCCTGGAGTGGACAAGACTACGAGCAGTACTTC. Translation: CAWSGQDYEQYF.

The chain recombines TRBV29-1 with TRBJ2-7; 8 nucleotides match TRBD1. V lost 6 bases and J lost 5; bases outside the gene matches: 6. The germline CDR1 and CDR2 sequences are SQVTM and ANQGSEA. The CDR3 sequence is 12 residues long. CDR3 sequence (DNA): TGCAGCGTGAGACAGGGGAGCCACGAGCAGTACTTC. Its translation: CSVRQGSHEQYF.

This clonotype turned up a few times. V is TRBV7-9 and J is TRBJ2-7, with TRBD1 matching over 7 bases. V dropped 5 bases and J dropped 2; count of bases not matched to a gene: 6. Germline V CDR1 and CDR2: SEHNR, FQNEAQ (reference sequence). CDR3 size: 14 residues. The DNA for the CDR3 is TGTGCCAGCAGCCTAATTGGGACAGCCTACGAGCAGTACTTC. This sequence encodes CASSLIGTAYEQYF.